The 3 T cell receptor beta chains below come from one sample, sequenced in a study of blood T cell repertoires in COVID-19. Assay: immunoSEQ multiplex PCR; the TCRdb copy retains only in-frame clones and omits some. The sample consists of roughly 120,000 clones, nearly 90% of them appearing once. The specimen was peripheral blood. These receptors all come from a human donor in a cohort sampled during active COVID-19.

The rearrangement uses TRBV29-1 and TRBJ1-1, with TRBD1 matching over 8 bases. Germline-derived CDR1 and CDR2 are SQVTM and ANQGSEA. The V and J ends lost 4 bases and 2 bases, in that order; junction bases with no gene match: 0. The CDR3 extends over 12 amino acids. CDR3 coding DNA: TGCAGCGTTGCAGGGGGCAACACTGAAGCTTTCTTT. Protein product: CSVAGGNTEAFF.

This chain connects TRBV11-2 to TRBJ2-1; 10 bases agree with TRBD1. With 5 bases clipped from V and 6 bases from J, the junction kept 7 bases outside the gene matches. Germline-derived CDR1 and CDR2 are SGHAT and FQNNGV. This CDR3 has 15 amino acids. The CDR3 reads CASSGGDRGSNEQFF. The CDR3 DNA reads TGTGCCAGCAGCGGAGGGGACAGGGGCAGCAATGAGCAGTTCTTC.

The chain joins TRBV29-1 to TRBJ1-1; no clear D. Per germline, CDR1 SQVTM and CDR2 ANQGSEA. V was cut by 2 bases and J by 0 bases, with 16 bases left in between. The CDR3 has 16 residues. CDR3 in amino acids: CSVELSPGILNTEAFF. The CDR3 DNA sequence: TGCAGCGTTGAATTGTCGCCCGGGATCCTGAACACTGAAGCTTTCTTT.